Listed below are T cell receptor beta chains from one sample, sequenced in a study of blood T cell repertoires in COVID-19. TCRdb's table, derived via immunoSEQ multiplex PCR, lists solely in-frame clones and lacks some. Of approximately 450,000 clones listed, 85% to 90% are singletons. Material: PBMCs or T cells enriched from blood (not recorded which). These receptors originate from a man aged 25 to 40 who had recovered from COVID-19. Each CDR3 is given with its conserved first and last residue.

CDR3aa	j_gene	v_gene
CASSQELVVGSSTDTQYF	TRBJ2-3	TRBV4-2
CASSSPRDQYF	TRBJ2-4	TRBV28
CASSPSPPSYGYTF	TRBJ1-2	TRBV28
CASRGLAGGTDTQYF	TRBJ2-3	TRBV19
CASSTRTSGSSYEQYF	TRBJ2-7	TRBV7-8
CASSLSLTEETQYF	TRBJ2-5	TRBV7-9
CASSGAGTSGANEQFF	TRBJ2-1	TRBV6-1
CASRAGGPGNEQFF	TRBJ2-1	TRBV21-1
CSVEPGTETTDTQYF	TRBJ2-3	TRBV29-1
CASRRMELRNTGELFF	TRBJ2-2	TRBV2
CAISGYGGTGELFF	TRBJ2-2	TRBV10-3
CASSVSGLAGVLDTQYF	TRBJ2-3	TRBV9
CASSTSTGTRAGELFF	TRBJ2-2	TRBV9
CASDRAGGWGEQYF	TRBJ2-7	TRBV18
CASSLGPTSGSLGEFF	TRBJ2-1	TRBV7-2
CASSLVAFGHPEGGYTF	TRBJ1-2	TRBV7-2